Below are 16 T cell receptor beta chains sequenced from a single sample in a study of shared clonotypes between healthy human individuals. Assay: immunoSEQ multiplex PCR; the TCRdb copy retains only in-frame clones and omits some. The sample records roughly 400,000 clones, about 96% being singletons. Input material: memory CD8+ T cells sorted from blood. As to subset: CD45RO+ cells pooled with CCR7-negative TemRA cells. The source of these receptors is a man aged 25 to 40 in good health.

The table lists this clone with a count of one. The chain joins TRBV9 to TRBJ1-4, with D possibly TRBD1 on 5 matching bases. Per the germline V gene, CDR1 is SGDLS and CDR2 is YYNGEE. V was cut by 1 base and J by 8 bases, with 12 bases left in between. This CDR3 region has 14 residues. The CDR3 spells CASSVTDMAEKLFF. The CDR3 nucleotides read TGTGCCAGCAGCGTAACGGACATGGCCGAAAAACTGTTTTTT. The full variable domain, its missing parts supplied by reference TRBV9 and TRBJ1-4, is DSGVTQTPKHLITATGQRVTLRCSPRSGDLSVYWYQQSLDQGLQFLIQYYNGEERAKGNILERFSAQQFPDLHSELNLSSLELGDSALYFCASSVTDMAEKLFFGSGTQLSVL.

The J gene is TRBJ2-1, the V gene TRBV7-9; 11 bases agree with TRBD2. Per germline, CDR1 SEHNR and CDR2 FQNEAQ (reference sequence). This CDR3 comprises 14 residues. V lost 7 bases to trimming and J lost 7 bases; unmatched junction nucleotides: 6. The CDR3 sequence is CASKLLAGENEQFF. The CDR3 region has the DNA TGTGCCAGCAAATTACTAGCGGGAGAAAATGAGCAGTTCTTC.

The chain carries TRBV6-1 and TRBJ2-5, with D perhaps assigned TRBD1 or TRBD2 (6 bases each). This CDR3 contains 12 residues. V lost 8 bases to trimming and J lost 13 bases, with 20 bases between them. Germline values: CDR1 MNHNS, CDR2 SASEGT. The CDR3 DNA sequence: TGTGCCAGCGGCGGTCGGCGGGACAAACTGTACTTC. Translated: CASGGRRDKLYF.

This sequence joins TRBV10-1 and TRBJ2-1; a weak D match, TRBD1 (5 bases). The CDR3 totals 14 residues. V lost 8 bases to trimming and J lost 3 bases, with 14 bases between them. Per the germline V gene, CDR1 is WNHNN and CDR2 is SYGVQD (reference sequence). CDR3 residues: CASLLSGYYNEQFF. The CDR3 DNA sequence: TGCGCCAGCCTTCTGTCAGGGTACTACAATGAGCAGTTCTTC.

V gene TRBV10-3 combines with J gene TRBJ2-1; no definite D call. Germline assignment: CDR1 ENHRY and CDR2 SYGVKD. The V gene lost 3 bases and the J gene lost 1 base, with 13 bases spanning the gap. CDR3 size: 16 residues. CDR3 sequence (DNA): TGTGCCATCAGTGATTTGTCAGGACCTTCCTACAATGAGCAGTTCTTC. Translating gives CAISDLSGPSYNEQFF.

This chain joins TRBV28 and TRBJ2-7, with D uncertain. The V gene lost 3 bases and the J gene lost 4 bases, with 10 bases spanning the gap. CDR1 is MDHEN, CDR2 SYDVKM, per germline. The CDR3 runs 13 residues. The CDR3 sequence is CASSLKPPYEQYF. The CDR3 nucleotides are TGTGCCAGCAGTTTGAAACCCCCGTACGAGCAGTACTTC.

The chain uses TRBV10-2 and TRBJ1-2, with a tentative D call TRBD1 (6 bases). Germline loops: CDR1 WSHSY, CDR2 SAAADI. The V gene lost 3 bases and the J gene lost 4 bases, with 12 bases spanning the gap. The CDR3 contains 14 residues. For the CDR3, the DNA is TGCGCCAGCAGTGACCTTACAGGGTTCTATGGCTACACCTTC. Its protein product is CASSDLTGFYGYTF.

V is TRBV11-2 and J is TRBJ2-4; TRBD2 is a possible D gene (5 bases). The CDR3 has 14 amino acids. Trimming cost V 1 base and J 11 bases, with 15 bases left between them. The V gene's germline CDR1 is SGHAT and CDR2 FQNNGV. The chain's CDR3 is CASSLVSWELLQYF. In DNA, the CDR3 is TGTGCCAGCAGCTTAGTGAGTTGGGAGCTCCTTCAGTACTTC.

This clone appeared a single time. J is TRBJ2-7 and V is TRBV5-1, with 11 bases fitting TRBD1. In germline, CDR1 is SGHRS, CDR2 YFSETQ. The CDR3 extends over 15 amino acids. V gave up 4 bases and J gave up 4 bases; unmatched junction bases: 7. The CDR3 region has the DNA TGCGCCAGCAGCGCCGGGACAGGGGGTCCTTACGAGCAGTACTTC. Its translation is CASSAGTGGPYEQYF. Filled out from reference TRBV5-1 and TRBJ2-7, the complete variable domain reads KAGVTQTPRYLIKTRGQQVTLSCSPISGHRSVSWYQQTPGQGLQFLFEYFSETQRNKGNFPGRFSGRQFSNSRSEMNVSTLELGDSALYLCASSAGTGGPYEQYFGPGTRLTVT.

The J gene is TRBJ2-5, the V gene TRBV5-1; 10 bases fit TRBD2. V shed 0 bases and J 4 bases; nucleotides not matched to a gene: 0. CDR1 is SGHRS and CDR2 is YFSETQ in the germline V gene. This CDR3 is 14 amino acids long. The CDR3 DNA reads as TGCGCCAGCAGCTTGGCTAGCGGGAGAGAGACCCAGTACTTC. Its protein product is CASSLASGRETQYF.

This chain connects TRBV5-1 to TRBJ2-1; D unresolved. Germline CDR1 and CDR2: SGHRS and YFSETQ. V gave up 4 bases and J gave up 10 bases, with 9 bases separating them. The CDR3 is made up of 11 amino acids. This chain's CDR3 is CASSLGWEQFF. CDR3 in DNA: TGCGCCAGCAGCCTCGGGTGGGAGCAGTTCTTC.

The gene calls are TRBV6-4 and TRBJ2-1; 14 bases map to TRBD2. The CDR3 is 18 amino acids. The V segment lost 9 bases and the J segment 0 bases; nucleotides outside the gene matches: 10. Germline V gives CDR1 MRHNA, CDR2 SNTAGT. The CDR3 region is CARYRLAGGMPSYNEQFF. The CDR3 nucleotides read TGTGCCAGATACCGACTAGCGGGAGGGATGCCCTCCTACAATGAGCAGTTCTTC.

The V call is TRBV2, the J call TRBJ2-7; 10 bases line up with TRBD1. The CDR3 totals 17 residues. Germline CDR1 and CDR2: SNHLY and FYNNEI. After removal of 11 bases from V and 2 bases from J, the junction contained 18 bases not matched to a gene. The CDR3 protein is CASLEPLGQGVTYEQYF. The CDR3, as DNA: TGTGCCTCCCTTGAACCTTTAGGACAGGGGGTAACCTACGAGCAGTACTTC.

The rearrangement uses TRBV25-1 and TRBJ2-1; 11 bases are a match to TRBD2. Germline V lookup: CDR1 MGHDK, CDR2 SYGVNS. The ends lost 5 bases at V and 5 bases at J; junction bases unmatched: 2. CDR3 length: 14 residues. The CDR3 bases are TGTGCCAGCAGTTTAGCGGGAGGGAACAATGAGCAGTTCTTC. Translated: CASSLAGGNNEQFF.

The chain joins TRBV7-9 to TRBJ2-2; 12 bases align to TRBD2. The germline gives CDR1 SEHNR, CDR2 FQNEAQ (reference sequence). V lost 5 bases, J lost 2 bases, and 6 bases stayed unmatched. This CDR3 contains 17 residues. The CDR3 bases are TGTGCCAGCAGCCGGGGACTAGCGGGCCTAAACACCGGGGAGCTGTTTTTT. Translation gives CASSRGLAGLNTGELFF.

The rearrangement links TRBV6-5 to TRBJ2-5; 8 nucleotides agree with TRBD1. This CDR3 contains 15 residues. The V segment lost 0 bases and the J segment 8 bases; nucleotides outside the gene matches: 8. Germline V gene data show CDR1 as MNHEY and CDR2 as SVGAGI. This chain's CDR3 is CASSYSVRDRITQYF. The CDR3 DNA is TGTGCCAGCAGTTACTCTGTGCGGGACAGGATCACCCAGTACTTC.